The 4 T cell receptor beta chains presented below share a single source sample, sequenced in a study of T cell repertoires in cytomegalovirus infection. MiXCR was run by TCRdb on the reads, yielding one entry per CDR3 protein. The data hold about 920,000 distinct CDR3 sequences, with roughly 31% observed a single time. Antigens of these TCRs are unknown. This specimen consisted of cultured CD8+ T cells from PBMCs, obtained from culture after CMV antigen stimulation. The receptors were sampled from a human donor in good health (CMV status not recorded). Some clones in this sample may be carry-over from other donors' samples.

The chain carries TRBV9 and TRBJ2-1; D assignment may be TRBD1 or TRBD2 (5 bases each). The CDR3 totals 15 residues. V lost 2 bases and J lost 7, with 16 bases in between. Germline V gene lookup returns CDR1 SGDLS and CDR2 YYNGEE. For the CDR3, the DNA is TGTGCCAGCAGCGTCCGAGGGGCTTTGTGGAATGAGCAGTTCTTC. Amino acids: CASSVRGALWNEQFF.

V and J are TRBV6-5 and TRBJ2-2, with D maybe TRBD2 (5 bases). The V end lost 0 bases, the J end lost 6 bases, and 11 bases lay between the germline ends. Germline V gives CDR1 MNHEY, CDR2 SVGAGI. This CDR3 spans 15 amino acids. CDR3 sequence: CASSYSEPRAGELFF. The CDR3, as DNA: TGTGCCAGCAGTTACTCCGAACCGAGGGCCGGGGAGCTGTTTTTT.

This clonotype has a handful of counts. The chain recombines TRBV12-3 or TRBV12-4 with TRBJ2-5; no clear D gene. The CDR3 spans 13 residues. Trimming stripped 1 base from V and 4 bases from J, with 7 bases between. The CDR3 DNA reads as TGTGCCAGCAGTTTAGACGTAGGAGAGACCCAGTACTTC. Translated: CASSLDVGETQYF.

This chain uses TRBV6-5 with TRBJ2-2; 8 bases align to TRBD2. V lost 7 bases and J lost 5; bases outside the gene matches: 3. This CDR3 has 13 residues. CDR1 and CDR2 (germline): MNHEY, SVGAGI. CDR3 loop: CASNPSGTGELFF. The CDR3 bases are TGTGCCAGCAACCCTAGCGGGACCGGGGAGCTGTTTTTT.